This T cell receptor (beta chain) was sequenced during a study of Japanese encephalitis immunity and Zika vaccine responses (dated by TCRdb to the early 2020s). Broadly, across the study: Three 5.0 ug doses of alum-adjuvanted ZPIV were administered to included participants at weeks 0, 4 and 28. Twelve participants were given two doses of JEV vaccine (IXIARO) 28 days apart, two to three months before the first ZPIV dose. Before ZPIV, twelve participants got a single dose of YFV vaccine (YF-VAX), while ten or so participants were flavivirus-naive. For TCR sequencing, more than five representative participants were chosen from each pre-vaccination group, with samples at week 0 (after pre-vaccination, before ZPIV) and week 52. In addition, the TCR repertoires of a few flavivirus-naive individuals were analyzed at weeks 2, 6 and 52 after ZPIV vaccination began. The stimulations used peptide pools from ZIKV structural proteins divided into flavivirus-conserved and non-conserved sets, or JEV or YFV peptides that matched the pre-vaccination. ZIKV peptides were 15-mers overlapping by 11 residues, selected for NetMHCpan/NetMHCII-predicted epitopes with affinity below 50 nM. The study examined whether earlier vaccination against Japanese encephalitis virus (JEV) or yellow fever virus (YFV) influenced CD4 T cell responses to the Zika vaccine.

General study outcomes and caveats: Rather than the whole vaccinated cohort, the analysis covered just a subset of trial participants, namely those who received three doses and had adequate samples. CD8 T cell responses to ZIKV peptide pools were of very low magnitude and seen in only a few individuals. Repertoire similarity across time-points and stimulations was higher in JEV-pre-vaccinated donors than in YFV-pre-vaccinated donors, indicating more clonotypes shared between ZIKV and JEV stimulation. The samples grouped by participant and showed no similarity across individuals, which suggests that no public TCRs were detected. After ZPIV, repertoire richness of CD4 T cells responding to conserved ZIKV epitopes significantly decreased in JEV-pre-vaccinated donors. Peptide-pool deconvolution was not performed because of sample size limitations, and consequently the individual peptides driving cross-reactive responses were not identified.

Receptor amplification or capture employed 5' RACE. Before sequencing, TCRbeta libraries were pooled in proportion to the sorted cell numbers of each library. Total RNA was extracted from the sorted cells with RNAzol RT, and cDNA was synthesized using an oligo(dT) primer and a template-switching oligo. The TCRbeta V-CDR3-J region was amplified by PCR between a SMARTer oligo primer and a TCRbeta constant-region primer using Kapa HiFi. Illumina adaptors and sample-specific index barcodes were added in a second PCR, followed by HighPrep bead cleanup and Bioanalyzer confirmation of a band of roughly 650 bp. Libraries were sequenced on an Illumina MiSeq with 2x151 bp paired-end reads. In the original analysis: An in-house Java program demultiplexed the reads, and MiXCR assigned TCRbeta annotations and counted clonotypes. Repertoire overlap used Morisita-Horn indices from the R package vegan, with UPGMA clustering and Circos plots of recurring clonotypes. Shannon diversity and richness were normalized to the maximum possible value based on input cell numbers, so that values between 0 and 1 were obtained. CDR3beta sequences were aligned with MUSCLE, distances computed with SeqinR, and multidimensional scaling plotted in R. TCRdb cleaned the public reads at Q25 with fastp, built clones with MiXCR and kept in-frame beta chains. All rows with the same CDR3 protein become a single entry with the most common DNA and genes. These V and J calls derive from TCRdb rather than the authors' analysis. The sample table shows about 150 distinct CDR3 sequences, and around 11% are seen once. The ten top clones hold 40% to 45% of the sample.

Trimming takes 1 base from V and 4 bases from J, and the germline ends sit 11 bases apart. The CDR3 runs 15 amino acids, cysteine and phenylalanine included. Only CDR3 DNA is held: 45 bases, read in frame from base 1. The germline V gene (reference sequence) supplies CDR1 SEHNR and CDR2 FQNEAQ. PBMCs were stained with CellTrace CFSE and grown for 5 to 6 days in RPMI containing approximately 8% human serum and peptide pools at around 1.1 ug/mL each. Unfixed proliferating CD4 T cells were sorted on a BD FACSAria as live CD56-CD19-CD16-CD3+CD4+ CFSE-low cells. The enrolled adults were healthy, and microneutralization screening showed them to be seronegative for ZIKV, JEV, YFV, DENV and WNV. The samples were drawn from a phase 1 trial of an alum-adjuvanted Zika purified-inactivated virus (ZPIV) vaccine that was randomized, double-blinded and placebo-controlled. Peripheral blood mononuclear cells were isolated by standard procedure and were kept frozen in liquid nitrogen until use.

As to this clonotype: One base away there is no much larger clone; base qualities are not given.

This sequence originates from an adult woman who received an inactivated Zika virus vaccine. The sequenced sample was antigen-activated CD4+ T cells from blood, cultured, obtained during a Zika inactivated vaccine study. Recombination linked TRBV7-9 to TRBJ2-1; no D segment can be confidently identified. The DNA sequence reads TGTGCCAGCAGCTTAGGGTCCTTTGGGTACAATGAGCAGTTCTTC. Translation gives CASSLGSFGYNEQFF.